Shown below are 16 T cell receptor beta chains from a single sample sequenced in a study of cytomegalovirus exposure and HLA in healthy donors listed by TCRdb under 2017. Libraries were made using the immunoSEQ multiplex PCR assay. A mixture of 60 forward primers for TCR Vbeta segments and 13 reverse primers for TCR Jbeta segments was used in the multiplex PCR. What TCRdb holds here is the immuneACCESS table cut down to in-frame rearrangements. Part of the clones is not present; checked against another copy, under half of the missing clones reflect an unresolved V gene, and the others are unexplained. Present in this sample are 80,000 to 100,000 clones, 65% to 80% of which were seen just once. The ten largest clones capture approximately 16% of the sample. Sequencing input: PBMCs. The receptors were gathered from a woman aged 18-29 years in good health and CMV-seropositive.

This clone was seen once. The V and J genes are TRBV7-2 and TRBJ1-2; D not certain. The CDR3 is 15 residues long. Trimming left V 1 base short and J 2 bases short, with 11 bases between. Germline CDR1 SGHTA, CDR2 FQGNSA. The DNA of the CDR3 is TGTGCCAGCAGCTTAGTTGGTACAGAGAACTATGGCTACACCTTC. It specifies CASSLVGTENYGYTF.

V gene TRBV6-9 combines with J gene TRBJ2-6; 10 bases agree with TRBD2. The junction had 19 bases not matched to a gene; V was cut back by 6 bases and J by 2 bases. Germline values: CDR1 MNHGY, CDR2 SVAAGI. The CDR3 consists of 21 residues. The CDR3 loop is CASSITTPGERGGPGANVLTF. CDR3 DNA sequence: TGTGCCAGCAGCATCACCACCCCCGGCGAGCGGGGGGGGCCTGGGGCCAACGTCCTGACTTTC.

This sequence joins TRBV5-1 and TRBJ1-1; no clear D gene. V was clipped by 0 bases and J by 0 bases, with 9 bases between them. The CDR3 totals 15 residues. CDR1 and CDR2 from the germline V gene are SGHRS and YFSETQ. CDR3 sequence (DNA): TGCGCCAGCAGCTTGGGGCACGCCATGAACACTGAAGCTTTCTTT. It translates to CASSLGHAMNTEAFF.

The V gene is TRBV29-1, the J gene TRBJ1-5; TRBD1 might be the D (6 bases). Germline V lookup: CDR1 SQVTM, CDR2 ANQGSEA. The CDR3 has 13 residues. V lost 7 bases and J 2 bases, leaving 12 bases between the germline ends. CDR3 coding DNA: TGCAGCGGATCGTCAGGGGGCAATCAGCCCCAGCATTTT. This sequence encodes CSGSSGGNQPQHF.

This clone was seen only a few times. This likely came from a read error, as a far larger clone is one base away. The J gene is TRBJ1-2, the V gene TRBV4-1; perhaps TRBD1 as D (5 bases). Trimming shortened V by 0 bases and J by 6 bases, and 17 bases separated the two germline ends. This CDR3 region has 16 residues. The germline gives CDR1 MGHRA, CDR2 YSYEKL. This CDR3 reads CASSQDEEVGGDGYTF. CDR3 bases: TGCGCCAGCAGCCAAGATGAGGAGGTGGGGGGTGATGGCTACACCTTC.

This clone was observed a single time. The chain employs TRBV1 and TRBJ2-5; TRBD2, the table's D call, was not compared with the DNA. TRBV1 is a known pseudogene. The CDR3 length is 13 residues. CDR3 DNA sequence: TGCACCAGCAGCCAAGGACTCCAAAAGACCCAGTACTTC. Its translation: CTSSQGLQKTQYF.

As DNA, the CDR3 is TGTGCCAGCAGTAGAGAGGGCTACGAGCAGTACTTC. Its protein product is CASSREGYEQYF. The V call is TRBV27, the J call TRBJ2-7; possibly TRBD2 for D (5 bases). This CDR3 spans 12 amino acids. V shed 5 bases and J shed 3 bases, with 8 bases lying between them. Germline loops: CDR1 MNHEY, CDR2 SMNVEV (reference sequence).

This clone occurred once. This sequence joins TRBV6-5 and TRBJ1-5; possibly TRBD1 for D (6 bases). V was clipped by 5 bases and J by 1 base, with 9 bases between them. Germline lookup yields CDR1 MNHEY and CDR2 SVGAGI. CDR3 length equals 14 residues. The chain's CDR3 is CASSTQGSNQPQHF. The CDR3 DNA reads as TGTGCCAGCAGTACCCAGGGGAGCAATCAGCCCCAGCATTTT.

This clone was found once. The genes are TRBV7-2 and TRBJ2-3; D is ambiguous. The CDR3 sequence is 15 residues long. Trimming removed 5 bases from V and 1 base from J, with 13 bases in between. Germline values: CDR1 SGHTA, CDR2 FQGNSA. In DNA, the CDR3 is TGTGCCAGCAGCCGAGGCGCCCCCCGCACAGATACGCAGTATTTT. Translation: CASSRGAPRTDTQYF.

There are a few counts of this clone. This chain connects TRBV6-1 to TRBJ1-2, with 12 positions matching TRBD1. V was clipped by 2 bases and J by 6 bases; unmatched bases: 4. The CDR3 is 15 residues long. Per the germline V gene, CDR1 is MNHNS and CDR2 is SASEGT. The CDR3 region has the DNA TGTGCCAGCAGTGAACCGGGGACAGGGGGCAATGGCTACACCTTC. Its translation: CASSEPGTGGNGYTF.

V is TRBV11-2 and J is TRBJ1-1, with D perhaps matching TRBD1 (6 bases). Germline-derived CDR1 and CDR2 are SGHAT and FQNNGV. The CDR3 is made up of 14 amino acids. Trimming removed 4 bases from V and 3 bases from J, with 12 bases in between. CDR3 sequence (DNA): TGTGCCAGCAGCTATCAGGGGATCCACACTGAAGCTTTCTTT. Its translation: CASSYQGIHTEAFF.

The chain couples TRBV4-1 to TRBJ1-1; TRBD1 agrees at 7 bases. Germline lookup yields CDR1 MGHRA and CDR2 YSYEKL. The CDR3 length is 19 residues. Trimming at V came to 0 bases and at J to 0 bases, leaving 13 bases not matched to a gene. The CDR3 is CASSQETTTGRIMNTEAFF. The CDR3 DNA reads TGCGCCAGCAGCCAAGAAACTACGACAGGGAGAATAATGAACACTGAAGCTTTCTTT.

The chain couples TRBV7-9 to TRBJ1-1, with D maybe TRBD1 (5 bases). The ends were cut back, 5 bases at V and 2 bases at J, with 15 bases in the middle. Germline V gene sequence: CDR1 SEHNR, CDR2 FQNEAQ (reference sequence). This CDR3 has 15 amino acids. The CDR3 DNA is TGTGCCAGCAGCCCGACGGGGGTCGGTAACACTGAAGCTTTCTTT. This sequence encodes CASSPTGVGNTEAFF.

The rearrangement joins TRBV7-8 to TRBJ1-2; 9 positions agree with TRBD1. CDR1 and CDR2 (germline): SGHVS, FQNEAQ. The CDR3 consists of 15 residues. J was trimmed by 4 bases and V by 5 bases; bases with no gene match: 8. The CDR3 DNA is TGTGCCAGCAGCGGACAGGGGCGGACGGTCTATGGCTACACCTTC. This encodes CASSGQGRTVYGYTF.

This clone has only a few counts. The chain combines TRBV15 with TRBJ1-1; TRBD1 agrees at 8 bases. The germline CDR1 and CDR2 sequences are LNHNV and YYDKDF (reference sequence). The CDR3 is made up of 14 amino acids. After removal of 3 bases from V and 4 bases from J, the junction contained 4 bases not matched to a gene. For the CDR3, the DNA is TGTGCCACCAGCAGGGACAGGGCGGCCACTGAAGCTTTCTTT. Protein product: CATSRDRAATEAFF.

The rearrangement links TRBV7-9 to TRBJ1-4, with a weak D call TRBD1 (6 bases). The CDR3 loop spans 15 amino acids. With 3 bases removed from V and 5 bases from J, the gap between germline ends came to 13 bases. Germline assignment: CDR1 SEHNR and CDR2 FQNEAQ (reference sequence). The CDR3 DNA reads TGTGCCAGCAGCTTGGAGACAGGCCAGAATGAAAAACTGTTTTTT. As protein: CASSLETGQNEKLFF.